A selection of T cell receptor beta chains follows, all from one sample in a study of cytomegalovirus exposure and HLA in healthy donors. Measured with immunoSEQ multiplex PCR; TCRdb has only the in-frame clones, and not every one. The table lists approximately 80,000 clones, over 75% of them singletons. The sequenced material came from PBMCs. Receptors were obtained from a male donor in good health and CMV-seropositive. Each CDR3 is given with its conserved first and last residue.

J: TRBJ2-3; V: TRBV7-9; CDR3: CASSQPGLRAQYF
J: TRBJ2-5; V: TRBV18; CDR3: CASSPARETQYF
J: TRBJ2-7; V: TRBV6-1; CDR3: CASTETGVHEQYF
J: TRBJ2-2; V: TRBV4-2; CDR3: CASGREPNTGELFF
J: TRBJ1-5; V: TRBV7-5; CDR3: CARSLFFAGQGSNQPQHF
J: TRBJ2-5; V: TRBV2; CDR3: CASRVDRVGETQYF
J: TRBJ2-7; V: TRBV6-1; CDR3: CASSWQDREGEQYF
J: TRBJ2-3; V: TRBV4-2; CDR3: CASSQDPGRRDTQYF
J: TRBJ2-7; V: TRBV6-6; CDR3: CASSQPGLPYEQYF
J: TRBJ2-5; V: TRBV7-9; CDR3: CASSSGAPQETQYF
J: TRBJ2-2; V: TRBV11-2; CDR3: CASSLVGVTGELFF
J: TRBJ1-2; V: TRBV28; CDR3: CASSLGGGYGYTF
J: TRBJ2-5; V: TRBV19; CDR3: CASSLSGLAGEETQYF
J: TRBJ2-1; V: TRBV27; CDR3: CASSPGSGPYNEQFF
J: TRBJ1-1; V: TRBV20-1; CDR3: CSARQNTEAFF
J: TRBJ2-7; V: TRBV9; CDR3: CASSVGLAAQYEQYF
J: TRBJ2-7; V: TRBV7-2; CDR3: CASSLSGSPAEYEQYF
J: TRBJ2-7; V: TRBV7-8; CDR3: CASRKRGGTFEQYF
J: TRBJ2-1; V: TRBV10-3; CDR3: CAISAALGTSGRHGYNEQFF
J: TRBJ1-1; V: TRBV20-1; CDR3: CSAQHHTEAFF